The 10 T cell receptor beta chains below all came from one sample that was sequenced in a study of CD8+CD57+ T cells in acquired aplastic anemia. The use of genomic DNA as template underpinned the TCR beta VDJ and CDR3 profiling. TCRdb called the reads again in MiXCR, with one record for every CDR3 protein. The table includes 150,000 to 200,000 distinct CDR3 sequences, less than 65% detected once. The sample comprised sorted CD4+, CD8+, or CD8+CD57+ T cells (not recorded which) from PBMCs. These receptors were obtained from a human donor with severe aplastic anemia or a healthy control (not recorded which).

V and J are TRBV20-1 and TRBJ2-7, with D possibly being TRBD2 (6 bases). The CDR3 sequence is 12 residues long. The germline CDR1 and CDR2 sequences are DFQATT and SNEGSKA (reference sequence). The V and J ends lost 1 base and 7 bases respectively, with 11 bases between them. This chain's CDR3 is CSARVPSDEQYF. For the CDR3, the DNA is TGCAGTGCTAGAGTCCCTAGCGATGAGCAGTACTTC.

The chain recombines TRBV5-1 with TRBJ2-2; TRBD2 aligns across 7 bases. Germline CDR1 reads SGHRS; CDR2 reads YFSETQ. V gave up 0 bases and J gave up 4 bases; unmatched junction bases: 3. CDR3 size: 15 residues. The CDR3 protein is CASSLVAGVTGELFF. CDR3 DNA: TGCGCCAGCAGCTTGGTGGCGGGAGTCACCGGGGAGCTGTTTTTT.

The rearrangement joins TRBV20-1 to TRBJ1-6; D remains ambiguous. Germline assignment: CDR1 DFQATT and CDR2 SNEGSKA (reference sequence). The CDR3 spans 14 residues. V lost 6 bases, J lost 7 bases, and 16 bases lay in between. The CDR3 protein is CSASGRTANSPLHF. DNA of the CDR3: TGCAGTGCCAGCGGACGGACCGCCAATTCACCCCTCCACTTT.

The chain employs TRBV10-3 and TRBJ2-1, with D unclear. Germline CDR1 is ENHRY and CDR2 is SYGVKD. Trimming stripped 6 bases from V and 5 bases from J, with 14 bases between. The CDR3 covers 14 residues. In nucleotides, the CDR3 is TGTGCCATCAGAAGGGCAGGAGAGCACAATGAGCAGTTCTTC. This codes for CAIRRAGEHNEQFF.

The genes are TRBV29-1 and TRBJ2-5; D not certain. The ends were cut back, 3 bases at V and 5 bases at J, with 13 bases in the middle. This CDR3 has 13 residues. Germline-derived CDR1 and CDR2 are SQVTM and ANQGSEA. The CDR3 protein is CSVDFGFGETQYF. CDR3 sequence (DNA): TGCAGCGTTGATTTCGGGTTCGGGGAGACCCAGTACTTC.

The chain joins TRBV19 to TRBJ1-2; unclear D gene. Germline V gene data show CDR1 as LNHDA and CDR2 as SQIVND (reference sequence). V shed 9 bases and J shed 4 bases, with 21 bases lying between them. There are 15 residues in the CDR3. The DNA for the CDR3 is TGTGCCAGCAGCCCCAATCAGCAGGAATCCTATGGCTACACCTTC. This codes for CASSPNQQESYGYTF.

This chain links TRBV10-1 with TRBJ2-2; D ambiguous. The CDR3 has 14 residues. V dropped 4 bases and J dropped 6 bases, with 12 bases sitting between them. Germline V gene lookup returns CDR1 WNHNN and CDR2 SYGVQD (reference sequence). The CDR3 bases are TGCGCCAGCAGTGGTCGGATTAGTCCCGGGGAGCTGTTTTTT. Its protein is CASSGRISPGELFF.

V usage is TRBV10-3 and J usage is TRBJ2-1; 8 bases are shared with TRBD2. The length of the CDR3 is 16 residues. V lost 6 bases, J lost 3 bases, and 10 bases stayed unmatched. CDR1 ENHRY and CDR2 SYGVKD come from the germline V gene. The CDR3 region has the DNA TGTGCCATCAGGATGGGTCTAGCGGGTGGCTACAATGAGCAGTTCTTC. Residues: CAIRMGLAGGYNEQFF.

This clonotype was observed a single time. This chain joins TRBV29-1 and TRBJ2-1; TRBD2 agrees at 7 bases. Per the germline V gene, CDR1 is SQVTM and CDR2 is ANQGSEA. The CDR3 covers 10 residues. The ends lost 7 bases at V and 6 bases at J; junction bases unmatched: 0. This CDR3 reads CSGGSNEQFF. The CDR3 nucleotides are TGCAGCGGCGGGAGCAATGAGCAGTTCTTC.

This chain uses TRBV9 with TRBJ1-1; TRBD1 is a possible D gene (5 bases). The CDR3 loop spans 13 amino acids. Per the germline V gene, CDR1 is SGDLS and CDR2 is YYNGEE. V lost 4 bases and J lost 5, with 12 bases in between. CDR3 DNA sequence: TGTGCCAGCAGCCCGGACATGGAGACTGAAGCTTTCTTT. Protein product: CASSPDMETEAFF.